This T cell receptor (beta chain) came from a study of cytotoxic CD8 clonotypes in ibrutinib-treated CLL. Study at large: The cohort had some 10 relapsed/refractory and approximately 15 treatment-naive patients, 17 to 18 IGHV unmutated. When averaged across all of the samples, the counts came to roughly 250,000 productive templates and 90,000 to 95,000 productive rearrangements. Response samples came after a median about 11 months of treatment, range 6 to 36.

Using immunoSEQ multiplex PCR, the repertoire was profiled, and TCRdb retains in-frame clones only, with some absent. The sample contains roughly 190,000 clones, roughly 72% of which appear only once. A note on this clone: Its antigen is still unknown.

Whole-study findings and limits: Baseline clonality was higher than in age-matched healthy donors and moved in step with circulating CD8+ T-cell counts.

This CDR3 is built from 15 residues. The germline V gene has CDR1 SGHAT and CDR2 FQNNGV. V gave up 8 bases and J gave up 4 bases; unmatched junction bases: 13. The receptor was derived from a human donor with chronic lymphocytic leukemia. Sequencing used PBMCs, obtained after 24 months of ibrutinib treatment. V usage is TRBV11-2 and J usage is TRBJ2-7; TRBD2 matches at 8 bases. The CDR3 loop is CASRKQAREGYEQYF. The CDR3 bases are TGTGCCAGCCGAAAACAGGCCCGGGAGGGGTACGAGCAGTACTTC.